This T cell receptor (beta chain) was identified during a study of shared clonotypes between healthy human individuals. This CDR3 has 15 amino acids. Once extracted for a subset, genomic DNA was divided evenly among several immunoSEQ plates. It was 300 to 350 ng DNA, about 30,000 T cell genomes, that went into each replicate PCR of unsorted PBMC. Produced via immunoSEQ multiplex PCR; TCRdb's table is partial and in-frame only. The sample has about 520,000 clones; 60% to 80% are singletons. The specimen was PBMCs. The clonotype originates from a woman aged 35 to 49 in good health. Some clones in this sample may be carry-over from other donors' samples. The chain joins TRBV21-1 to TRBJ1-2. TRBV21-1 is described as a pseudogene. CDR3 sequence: CASSKGKLWDYGYTF. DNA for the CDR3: TGTGCCAGCAGCAAAGGGAAACTTTGGGACTATGGCTACACCTTC.